This TCR beta chain was found in a study of Graves' ophthalmopathy and Graves' hyperthyroidism. Whole-study findings and limits: Clonotypes were expanded in thyroid at above 0.001 frequency, and most also appeared in blood.

Germline lookup yields CDR1 MNHEY and CDR2 SVGEGT. V was cut by 2 bases and J by 3 bases, with 11 bases left in between. The CDR3 runs to 14 residues. This clonotype was detected ten times or more. Antigen specificity is unknown. Amplification from RNA transcripts yielded the TCR beta CDR3 regions. The library came from an HTBI-primed first-round RT-PCR and a second-round multiplex PCR. TCRdb re-derived calls from the multiplex PCR reads in MiXCR, one entry per CDR3 protein. The table includes about 620,000 distinct CDR3 sequences, about 24% detected once. Input material: peripheral blood. This sequence originates from a woman aged 18-29 years with stable Graves' hyperthyroidism. Some clones in this sample may be carry-over from other donors' samples. V and J are TRBV6-2 or TRBV6-3 and TRBJ2-7; D remains ambiguous. CDR3 in DNA: TGTGCCAGCAGTTACAACTTTCGCAACTACGAGCAGTACTTC. Translation: CASSYNFRNYEQYF.